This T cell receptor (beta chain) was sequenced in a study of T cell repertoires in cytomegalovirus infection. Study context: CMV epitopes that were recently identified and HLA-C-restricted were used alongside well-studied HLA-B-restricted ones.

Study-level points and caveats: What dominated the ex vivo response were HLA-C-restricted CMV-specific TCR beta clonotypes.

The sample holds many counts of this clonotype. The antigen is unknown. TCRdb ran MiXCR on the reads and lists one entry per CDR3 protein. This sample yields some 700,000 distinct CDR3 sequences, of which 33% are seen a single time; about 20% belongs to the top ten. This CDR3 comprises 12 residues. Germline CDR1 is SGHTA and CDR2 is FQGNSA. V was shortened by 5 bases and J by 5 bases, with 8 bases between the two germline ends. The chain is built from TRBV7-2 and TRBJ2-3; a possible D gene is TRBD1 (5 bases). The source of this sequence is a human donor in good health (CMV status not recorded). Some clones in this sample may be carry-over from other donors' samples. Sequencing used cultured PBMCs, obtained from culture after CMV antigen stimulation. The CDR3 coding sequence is TGTGCCAGCAGCGTTACAGGAGATACGCAGTATTTT. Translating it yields CASSVTGDTQYF.